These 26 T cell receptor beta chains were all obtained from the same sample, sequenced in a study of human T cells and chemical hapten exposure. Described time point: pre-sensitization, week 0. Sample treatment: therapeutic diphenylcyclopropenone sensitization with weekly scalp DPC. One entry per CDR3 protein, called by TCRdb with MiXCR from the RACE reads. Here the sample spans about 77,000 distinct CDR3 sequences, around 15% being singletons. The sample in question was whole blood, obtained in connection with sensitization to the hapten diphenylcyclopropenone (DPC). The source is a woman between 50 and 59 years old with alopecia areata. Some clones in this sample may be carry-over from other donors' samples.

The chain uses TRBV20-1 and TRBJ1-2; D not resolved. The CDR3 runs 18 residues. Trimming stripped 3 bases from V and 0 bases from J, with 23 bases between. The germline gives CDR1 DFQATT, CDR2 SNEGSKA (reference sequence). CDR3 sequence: CSARASVPLDRTNYGYTF. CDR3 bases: TGCAGTGCTAGGGCGAGCGTTCCGTTGGACCGAACTAACTATGGCTACACCTTC.

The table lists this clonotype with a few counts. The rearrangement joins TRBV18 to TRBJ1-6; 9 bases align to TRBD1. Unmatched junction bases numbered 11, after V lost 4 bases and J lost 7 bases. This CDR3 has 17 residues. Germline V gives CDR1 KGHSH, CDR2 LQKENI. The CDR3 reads CASSQNAGTGSNSPLHF. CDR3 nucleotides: TGTGCCAGCTCACAAAACGCCGGGACAGGGTCAAATTCACCCCTCCACTTT.

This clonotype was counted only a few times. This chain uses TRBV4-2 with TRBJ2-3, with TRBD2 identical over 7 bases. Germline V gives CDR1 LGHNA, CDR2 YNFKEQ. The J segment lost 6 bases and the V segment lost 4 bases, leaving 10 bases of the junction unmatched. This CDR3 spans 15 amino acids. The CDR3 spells CASSPLGEGLDTQYF. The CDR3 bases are TGTGCCAGCAGCCCGCTCGGGGAGGGCCTGGATACGCAGTATTTT.

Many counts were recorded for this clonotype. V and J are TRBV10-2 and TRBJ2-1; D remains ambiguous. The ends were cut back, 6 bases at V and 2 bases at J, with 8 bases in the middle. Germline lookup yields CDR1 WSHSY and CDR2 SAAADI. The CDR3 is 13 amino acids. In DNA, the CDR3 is TGCGCCAGCAGGGCAGCCACCTACAATGAGCAGTTCTTC. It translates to CASRAATYNEQFF.

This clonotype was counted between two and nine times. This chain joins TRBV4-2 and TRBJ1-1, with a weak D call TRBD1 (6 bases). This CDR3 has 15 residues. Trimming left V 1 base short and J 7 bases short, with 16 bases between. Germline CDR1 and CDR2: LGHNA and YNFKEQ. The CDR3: CASSQAGLRGGEAFF. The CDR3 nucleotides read TGTGCCAGCAGCCAAGCGGGCCTAAGAGGGGGTGAAGCTTTCTTT.

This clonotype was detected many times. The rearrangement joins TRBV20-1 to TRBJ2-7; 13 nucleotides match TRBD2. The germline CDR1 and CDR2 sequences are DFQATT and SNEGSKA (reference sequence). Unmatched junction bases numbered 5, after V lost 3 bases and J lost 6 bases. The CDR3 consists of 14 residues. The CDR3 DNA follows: TGCAGTGCTAGCGTGGGACTAGCGGGAAGCGAGCAGTACTTC. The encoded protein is CSASVGLAGSEQYF.

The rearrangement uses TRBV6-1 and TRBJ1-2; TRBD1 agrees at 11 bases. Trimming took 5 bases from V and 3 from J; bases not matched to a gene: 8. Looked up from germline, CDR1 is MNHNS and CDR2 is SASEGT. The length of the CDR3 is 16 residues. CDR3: CASSSLGTGGYYGYTF. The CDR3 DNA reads TGTGCCAGCAGTTCGCTCGGGACAGGGGGTTACTATGGCTACACCTTC.

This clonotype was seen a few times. CDR3 in amino acids: CASHSAENYGYTF. For the CDR3, the DNA is TGCGCCAGCCACAGCGCGGAGAACTATGGCTACACCTTC. The chain is built from TRBV5-1 and TRBJ1-2; D remains ambiguous. Germline assignment: CDR1 SGHRS and CDR2 YFSETQ. Deletions cut 7 bases from V and 2 bases from J, with 12 bases between. The CDR3 covers 13 residues.

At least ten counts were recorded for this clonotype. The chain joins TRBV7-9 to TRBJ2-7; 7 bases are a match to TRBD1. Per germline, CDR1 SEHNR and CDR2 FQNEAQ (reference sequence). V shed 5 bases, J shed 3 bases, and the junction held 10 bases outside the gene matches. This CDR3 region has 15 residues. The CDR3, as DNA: TGTGCCAGCAGCGACCAACAGGGGCACCTCTACGAGCAGTACTTC. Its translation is CASSDQQGHLYEQYF.

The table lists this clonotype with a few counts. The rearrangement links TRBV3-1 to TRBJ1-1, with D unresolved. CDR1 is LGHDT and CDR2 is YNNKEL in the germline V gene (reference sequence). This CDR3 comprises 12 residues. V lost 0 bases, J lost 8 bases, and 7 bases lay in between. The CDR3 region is CASSQEVQEAFF. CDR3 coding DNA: TGTGCCAGCAGCCAAGAGGTCCAAGAAGCTTTCTTT.

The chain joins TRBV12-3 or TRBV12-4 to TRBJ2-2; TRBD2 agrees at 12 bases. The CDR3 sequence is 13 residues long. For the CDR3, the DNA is TGTGCGACTAGCGGGAGCCCCACCGGGGAGCTGTTTTTT. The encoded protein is CATSGSPTGELFF.

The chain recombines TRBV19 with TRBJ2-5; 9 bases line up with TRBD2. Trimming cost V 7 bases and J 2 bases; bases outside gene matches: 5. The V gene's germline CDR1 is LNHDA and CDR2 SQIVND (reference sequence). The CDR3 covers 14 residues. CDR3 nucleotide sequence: TGTGCCAGTAAGCGCCTAGCGGGACAAGAGACCCAGTACTTC. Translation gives CASKRLAGQETQYF. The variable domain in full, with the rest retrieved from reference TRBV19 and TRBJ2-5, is DGGITQSPKYLFRKEGQNVTLSCEQNLNHDAMYWYRQDPGQGLRLIYYSQIVNDFQKGDIAEGYSVSREKKESFPLTVTSAQKNPTAFYLCASKRLAGQETQYFGPGTRLLVL.

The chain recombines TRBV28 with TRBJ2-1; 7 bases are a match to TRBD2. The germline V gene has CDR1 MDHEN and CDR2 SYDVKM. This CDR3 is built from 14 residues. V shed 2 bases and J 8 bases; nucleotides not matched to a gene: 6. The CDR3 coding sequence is TGTGCCAGCAGTTTAGGGGGGGTTCTAGATGAGCAGTTCTTC. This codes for CASSLGGVLDEQFF.

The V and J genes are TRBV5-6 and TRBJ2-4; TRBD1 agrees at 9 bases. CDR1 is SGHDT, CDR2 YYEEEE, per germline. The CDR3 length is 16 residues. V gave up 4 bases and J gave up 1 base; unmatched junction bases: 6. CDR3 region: CASSINRGPAKNIQYF. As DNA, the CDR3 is TGTGCCAGCAGCATTAACAGGGGGCCGGCCAAAAACATTCAGTACTTC.

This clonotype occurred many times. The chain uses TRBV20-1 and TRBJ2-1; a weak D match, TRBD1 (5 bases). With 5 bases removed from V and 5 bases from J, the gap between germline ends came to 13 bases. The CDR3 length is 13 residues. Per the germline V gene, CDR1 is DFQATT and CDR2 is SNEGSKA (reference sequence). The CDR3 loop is CSAGAIFHNEQFF. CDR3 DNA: TGCAGTGCTGGGGCCATTTTCCACAATGAGCAGTTCTTC.

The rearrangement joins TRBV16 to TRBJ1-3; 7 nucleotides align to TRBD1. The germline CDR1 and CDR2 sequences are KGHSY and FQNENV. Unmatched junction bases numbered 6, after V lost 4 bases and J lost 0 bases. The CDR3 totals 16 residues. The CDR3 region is CASSPDRLSSGNTIYF. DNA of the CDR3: TGTGCCAGCAGCCCGGACAGGTTAAGCTCTGGAAACACCATATATTTT. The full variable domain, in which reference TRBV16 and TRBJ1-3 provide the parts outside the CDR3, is GEEVAQTPKHLVRGEGQKAKLYCAPIKGHSYVFWYQQVLKNEFKFLISFQNENVFDETGMPKERFSAKCLPNSPCSLEIQATKLEDSAVYFCASSPDRLSSGNTIYFGEGSWLTVV.

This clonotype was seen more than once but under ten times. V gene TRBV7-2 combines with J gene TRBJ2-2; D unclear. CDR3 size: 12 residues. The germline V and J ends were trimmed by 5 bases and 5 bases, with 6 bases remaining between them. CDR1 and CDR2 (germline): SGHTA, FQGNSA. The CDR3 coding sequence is TGTGCCAGCAGCGCCTCGACCGGGGAGCTGTTTTTT. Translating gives CASSASTGELFF. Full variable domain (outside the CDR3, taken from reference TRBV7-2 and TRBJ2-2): GAGVSQSPSNKVTEKGKDVELRCDPISGHTALYWYRQSLGQGLEFLIYFQGNSAPDKSGLPSDRFSAERTGGSVSTLTIQRTQQEDSAVYLCASSASTGELFFGEGSRLTVL.

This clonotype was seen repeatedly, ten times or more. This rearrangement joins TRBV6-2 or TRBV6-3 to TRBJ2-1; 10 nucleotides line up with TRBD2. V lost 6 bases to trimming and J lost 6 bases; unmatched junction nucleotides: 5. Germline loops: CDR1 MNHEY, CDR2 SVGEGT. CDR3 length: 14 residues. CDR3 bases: TGTGCCAGCAGGCTAGCGGGAGTTCTCAATGAGCAGTTCTTC. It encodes CASRLAGVLNEQFF.

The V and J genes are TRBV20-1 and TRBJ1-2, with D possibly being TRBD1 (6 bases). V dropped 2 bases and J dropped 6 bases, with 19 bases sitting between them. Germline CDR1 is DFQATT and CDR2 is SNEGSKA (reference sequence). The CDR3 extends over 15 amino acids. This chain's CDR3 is CSARQRDGGLDGYTF. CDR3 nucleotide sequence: TGCAGTGCTAGACAACGGGATGGGGGGCTGGATGGCTACACCTTC.

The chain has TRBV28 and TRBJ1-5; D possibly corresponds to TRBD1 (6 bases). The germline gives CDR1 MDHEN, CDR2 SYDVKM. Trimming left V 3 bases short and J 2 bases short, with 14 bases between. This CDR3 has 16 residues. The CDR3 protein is CASSFGAGAGNQPQHF. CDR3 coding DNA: TGTGCCAGCAGTTTCGGCGCGGGGGCTGGCAATCAGCCCCAGCATTTT.

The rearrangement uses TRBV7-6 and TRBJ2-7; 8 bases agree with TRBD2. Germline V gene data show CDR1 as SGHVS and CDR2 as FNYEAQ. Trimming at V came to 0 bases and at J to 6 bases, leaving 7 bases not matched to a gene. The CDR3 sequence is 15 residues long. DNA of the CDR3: TGTGCCAGCAGCTTAGCCCTAGCGGGCCGACCCGAGCAGTACTTC. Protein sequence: CASSLALAGRPEQYF.

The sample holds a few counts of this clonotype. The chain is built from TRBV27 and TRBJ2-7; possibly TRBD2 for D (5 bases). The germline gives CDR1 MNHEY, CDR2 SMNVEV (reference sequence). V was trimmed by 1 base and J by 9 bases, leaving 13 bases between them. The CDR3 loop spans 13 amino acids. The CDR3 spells CASSLLLGAVQYF. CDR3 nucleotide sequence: TGTGCCAGCAGTTTATTACTAGGAGCTGTGCAGTACTTC.

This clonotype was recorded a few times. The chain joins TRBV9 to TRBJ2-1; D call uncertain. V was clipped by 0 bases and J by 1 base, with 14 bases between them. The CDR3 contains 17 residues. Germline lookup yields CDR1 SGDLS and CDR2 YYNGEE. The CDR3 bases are TGTGCCAGCAGCGTAGAATCCAGCGTGGGGTCCTACAATGAGCAGTTCTTC. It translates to CASSVESSVGSYNEQFF. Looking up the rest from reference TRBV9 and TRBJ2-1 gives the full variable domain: DSGVTQTPKHLITATGQRVTLRCSPRSGDLSVYWYQQSLDQGLQFLIQYYNGEERAKGNILERFSAQQFPDLHSELNLSSLELGDSALYFCASSVESSVGSYNEQFFGPGTRLTVL.

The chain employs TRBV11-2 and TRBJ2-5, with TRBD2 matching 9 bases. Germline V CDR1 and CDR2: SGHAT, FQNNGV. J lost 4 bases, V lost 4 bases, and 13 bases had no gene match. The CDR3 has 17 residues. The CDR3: CASSSAASGALGETQYF. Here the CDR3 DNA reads TGTGCCAGCAGCTCGGCGGCTAGCGGGGCCCTAGGAGAGACCCAGTACTTC.

The CDR3 nucleotides are TGTGCCACCTCACGGGACAGTTTCACAGATACGCAGTATTTT. Amino acids: CATSRDSFTDTQYF. The J gene is TRBJ2-3, the V gene TRBV24-1, with TRBD1 matching 7 bases. Trimming cost V 9 bases and J 2 bases; bases outside gene matches: 7. Germline V gene lookup returns CDR1 KGHDR and CDR2 SFDVKD. CDR3 length: 14 amino acids.

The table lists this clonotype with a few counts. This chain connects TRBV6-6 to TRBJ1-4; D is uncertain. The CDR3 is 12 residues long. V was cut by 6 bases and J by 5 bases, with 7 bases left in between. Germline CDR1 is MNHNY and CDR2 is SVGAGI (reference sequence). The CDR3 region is CASSRTNEKLFF. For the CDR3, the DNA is TGTGCCAGCAGCCGGACCAATGAAAAACTGTTTTTT.